This is a list of T cell receptor beta chains from one sample in a study of response to subunit inactivated influenza vaccine. TCRdb reprocessed the RT-PCR reads with MiXCR, giving one entry per CDR3 protein. The sample has about 800,000 distinct CDR3 sequences; around 20% are singletons. Sample: PBMCs from blood, taken less than 6 days after vaccination. All receptors come from a man aged 50-59 years who received an inactivated influenza vaccine. Each CDR3 is given with its conserved first and last residue. Each record gives: J gene, V gene, D gene, clone size, CDR3 DNA, CDR3 protein. D genes are given only for firm matches. Not all rows give a size; the values are once, few, many and, for expanded clones, a class.

J: TRBJ2-7; V: TRBV7-2; D: TRBD2; size: NA; DNA: TGTGCCAGCAGCCAAGGATGGGGTCTAGCGGTAACCTACGAGCAGTACTTC; CDR3: CASSQGWGLAVTYEQYF
J: TRBJ2-7; V: TRBV10-3; D: TRBD2; size: NA; DNA: TGTGCCATCAGTGAGTCGATTGCGGGGGGGCCCTACGAGCAGTACTTC; CDR3: CAISESIAGGPYEQYF
J: TRBJ1-2; V: TRBV30; D: TRBD1; size: few; DNA: TGTGCCTGGAGGGGACAGGGGGCGGACGGCTACACCTTC; CDR3: CAWRGQGADGYTF
J: TRBJ2-3; V: TRBV5-1; D: NA; size: many; DNA: TGCGCCAGCAGCTTATCGGAAGGTACGCAGTATTTT; CDR3: CASSLSEGTQYF
J: TRBJ2-5; V: TRBV7-6; D: NA; size: NA; DNA: TGTGCCAGCAGCACCTTAGGGGCTTTTCAAGAGACCCAGTACTTC; CDR3: CASSTLGAFQETQYF
J: TRBJ2-7; V: TRBV7-2; D: TRBD2; size: NA; DNA: TGTGCCAGCAGCTTAGCCCCACTAGCGGGAGGGTTCTACGAGCAGTACTTC; CDR3: CASSLAPLAGGFYEQYF
J: TRBJ1-6; V: TRBV12-3/TRBV12-4; D: NA; size: many; DNA: TGTGCCAGCAGCTTAGACGGACCTTCCTCTCGACGTTCACCCCTCCACTTT; CDR3: CASSLDGPSSRRSPLHF
J: TRBJ1-1; V: TRBV2; D: TRBD1; size: NA; DNA: TGTGCCAGCAGTCTGACAGGGGGCCGGTCTGAAGCTTTCTTT; CDR3: CASSLTGGRSEAFF
J: TRBJ2-1; V: TRBV4-3; D: TRBD2; size: NA; DNA: TGCGCCAGCAGCCGTATGGGGGCGGGAGGAGGCCATGAGCAGTTCTTC; CDR3: CASSRMGAGGGHEQFF
J: TRBJ1-3; V: TRBV5-1; D: NA; size: once; DNA: TGCGCCAGCAGCCCGGGTGGACAGCTCTCTGGAAACACCATATATTTT; CDR3: CASSPGGQLSGNTIYF
J: TRBJ2-7; V: TRBV3-1; D: NA; size: NA; DNA: TGTGCCAGCAGCCAAGGGATTGGGCAGACGAGCTCCTACGAGCAGTACTTC; CDR3: CASSQGIGQTSSYEQYF
J: TRBJ1-1; V: TRBV6-2/TRBV6-3; D: NA; size: NA; DNA: TGTGCCAGCAGGTCCCGCCAGGGAGTTTGCACTGAAGCTTTCTTT; CDR3: CASRSRQGVCTEAFF
J: TRBJ2-1; V: TRBV7-6; D: TRBD2; size: NA; DNA: TGTGCCAGCAGCCCCACCCCGGGCGGGGGGGACAATGAGCAGTTCTTC; CDR3: CASSPTPGGGDNEQFF
J: TRBJ2-1; V: TRBV10-3; D: TRBD1; size: NA; DNA: TGTGCCATCAGTCGTACCCGGGACAGGGGCTCCTACAATGAGCAGTTCTTC; CDR3: CAISRTRDRGSYNEQFF
J: TRBJ1-4; V: TRBV10-3; D: NA; size: NA; DNA: TGTGCCATCAGTGATTATTTGGGGGATGGAGAAAAACTGTTTTTT; CDR3: CAISDYLGDGEKLFF
J: TRBJ2-3; V: TRBV7-9; D: TRBD1; size: few; DNA: TGTGCCAGCAGCCGCACGGACAGGACAGATACGCAGTATTTT; CDR3: CASSRTDRTDTQYF
J: TRBJ1-2; V: TRBV20-1; D: TRBD1; size: few; DNA: TGCAGTGCTGATCAGGGGGGTGTCTATGGCTACACCTTC; CDR3: CSADQGGVYGYTF